Listed below are T cell receptor beta chains from one sample, sequenced in a study of cytomegalovirus exposure and HLA in healthy donors. The method was immunoSEQ multiplex PCR; TCRdb's version includes in-frame clones alone and lacks a portion of them. The sample shows about 110,000 clones, under 85% of them seen only once. The sequencing sample was made of PBMCs. All receptors derive from a male donor in good health and CMV-seronegative. Each CDR3 is given with its conserved first and last residue. A D gene is named only where the DNA matches it firmly. Only part of the rows carry a size: once, few, many, or a class if the clone is expanded.

j_call d_call v_call clone_size cdr3_aa cdr3_nt
TRBJ2-1 NA TRBV29-1 few CSVVDRTEQFF TGCAGCGTTGTTGACAGAACTGAGCAGTTCTTC
TRBJ2-1 TRBD2 TRBV4-1 NA CASSQVPGTSGYNEQFF TGCGCCAGCAGTCAAGTGCCCGGGACTAGCGGCTACAATGAGCAGTTCTTC
TRBJ2-7 NA TRBV25-1 NA CASSGELNPYEQYF TGTGCCAGCAGTGGGGAGCTGAACCCCTACGAGCAGTACTTC
TRBJ2-1 TRBD2 TRBV10-2 NA CASRKGLAEYNEQFF TGCGCCAGCAGGAAGGGACTAGCGGAGTACAATGAGCAGTTCTTC
TRBJ2-5 NA TRBV28 NA CASSLRGSTPETQYF TGTGCCAGCAGTTTAAGGGGGTCTACCCCGGAGACCCAGTACTTC
TRBJ1-4 TRBD1 TRBV6-1 few CASSELMDRNEKLFF TGTGCCAGCAGTGAACTGATGGACAGGAATGAAAAACTGTTTTTT
TRBJ1-5 TRBD1 TRBV28 NA CASSHPSTGGNQPQHF TGTGCCAGCAGCCACCCCTCTACAGGGGGCAACCAGCCCCAGCATTTT
TRBJ2-7 NA TRBV5-4 NA CASSLVGGTYEQYF TGTGCCAGCAGCTTGGTAGGCGGGACCTACGAGCAGTACTTC
TRBJ2-1 NA TRBV6-4 NA CASSDVGSSYNEQFF TGTGCCAGCAGTGACGTAGGGAGCTCCTACAATGAGCAGTTCTTC
TRBJ2-4 TRBD1 TRBV13 NA CASSRDVLLPGQGKAKNIQYF TGTGCCAGCAGCCGTGACGTACTCCTTCCGGGACAGGGAAAAGCCAAAAACATTCAGTACTTC
TRBJ1-4 NA TRBV6-1 NA CASSGVKGVANEKLFF TGTGCCAGCAGTGGGGTTAAGGGAGTAGCTAATGAAAAACTGTTTTTT
TRBJ1-1 NA TRBV21-1 few CASSPPEAGEDTEAFF TGTGCCAGCAGCCCCCCGGAGGCAGGGGAAGACACTGAAGCTTTCTTT
TRBJ1-1 TRBD1 TRBV29-1 few CSVGQGNTEAFF TGCAGCGTCGGACAGGGAAACACTGAAGCTTTCTTT
TRBJ2-7 NA TRBV6-5 few CASSYSKVSEQYF TGTGCCAGCAGTTACTCGAAAGTTAGCGAGCAGTACTTC
TRBJ1-2 NA TRBV7-3 few CASSFGYRGNDYGYTF TGTGCCAGCAGCTTCGGGTATCGGGGGAACGACTATGGCTACACCTTC
TRBJ2-1 NA TRBV7-2 NA CASSATSNEQFF TGTGCCAGCAGCGCGACTTCAAATGAGCAGTTCTTC
TRBJ2-6 NA TRBV5-1 NA CASKTQGVGANVLTF TGCGCCAGCAAAACTCAAGGGGTTGGGGCCAACGTCCTGACTTTC
TRBJ2-3 NA TRBV19 once CASPPTGGVLLAGDTQYF TGTGCCAGCCCCCCCACAGGGGGCGTTCTGCTAGCGGGAGATACGCAGTATTTT
TRBJ2-7 NA TRBV29-1 once CSVDTAREQYF TGCAGCGTAGATACCGCGCGCGAGCAGTACTTC
TRBJ1-5 TRBD1 TRBV9 NA CASSVGGKGDRATPLGQPQHF TGTGCCAGCAGCGTAGGGGGTAAGGGCGACAGGGCAACACCTCTGGGTCAGCCCCAGCATTTT
TRBJ2-3 NA TRBV27 once CATSRGDTQYF TGTGCCACCTCTAGGGGAGATACGCAGTATTTT
TRBJ2-7 NA TRBV10-1 NA CASSESGVREQYF TGCGCCAGCAGTGAGTCCGGGGTACGCGAGCAGTACTTC
TRBJ1-5 NA TRBV9 NA CASSAGESQPQHF TGTGCCAGCAGCGCAGGGGAGAGCCAGCCCCAGCATTTT